This T cell receptor beta chain was retrieved from a study of blood T cell repertoires in COVID-19. The V gene's germline CDR1 is MNHNS and CDR2 SASEGT. This CDR3 has 16 residues. Trimming pared 2 bases from V and 3 bases from J, leaving 14 bases between. Libraries were prepared by immunoSEQ multiplex PCR; TCRdb keeps only in-frame clonotypes and omits some of them. The sample consists of approximately 170,000 clones, roughly 84% of them appearing once. The chain links TRBV6-1 to TRBJ1-5; weak D call: TRBD1 (5 bases). This TCR came from an elderly man with COVID-19, enrolled during active disease. The sample was peripheral blood. The CDR3 coding sequence is TGTGCCAGCAGTGAAATGGGGGGACGGAACAATCAGCCCCAGCATTTT. It codes for CASSEMGGRNNQPQHF.